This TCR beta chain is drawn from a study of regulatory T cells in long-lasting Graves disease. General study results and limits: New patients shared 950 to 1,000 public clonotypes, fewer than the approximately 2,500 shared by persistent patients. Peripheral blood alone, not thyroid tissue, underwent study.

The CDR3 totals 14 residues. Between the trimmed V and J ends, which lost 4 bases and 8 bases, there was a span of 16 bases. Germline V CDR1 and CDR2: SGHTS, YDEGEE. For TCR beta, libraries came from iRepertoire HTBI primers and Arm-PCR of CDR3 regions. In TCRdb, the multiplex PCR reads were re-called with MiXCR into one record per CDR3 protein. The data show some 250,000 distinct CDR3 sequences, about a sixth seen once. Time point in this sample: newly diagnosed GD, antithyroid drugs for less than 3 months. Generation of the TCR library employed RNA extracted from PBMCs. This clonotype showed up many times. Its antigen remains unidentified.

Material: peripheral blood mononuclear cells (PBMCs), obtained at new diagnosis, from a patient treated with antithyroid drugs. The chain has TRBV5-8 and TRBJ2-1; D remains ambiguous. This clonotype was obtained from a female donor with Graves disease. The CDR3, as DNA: TGTGCCAGCAGCCTGGCCCGACTGGTCCATGAGCAGTTCTTC. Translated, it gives CASSLARLVHEQFF. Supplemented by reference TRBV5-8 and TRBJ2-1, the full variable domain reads EAGVTQSPTHLIKTRGQQATLRCSPISGHTSVYWYQQALGLGLQFLLWYDEGEERNRGNFPPRFSGRQFPNYSSELNVNALELEDSALYLCASSLARLVHEQFFGPGTRLTVL.